The rows below give T cell receptor beta chains drawn from one sample of a study of T-cell reconstitution after alpha-beta-depleted transplantation in children. Via MiXCR, TCRdb re-called the PCR reads, giving one row per CDR3 protein. The data show around 230,000 distinct CDR3 sequences, approximately 15% seen once. Here the sequenced sample was PBMCs, mostly from graft donor cells, taken 360 days after TCRalphabeta/CD19-depleted stem cell transplant. These receptors were taken from a male patient aged 2-10 years who had a stem cell transplant for acute lymphoblastic leukemia, so the T cells may come from the graft donor. Both conserved end residues are part of each CDR3. The D gene is left open where the match is weak. Some rows mark clone size as missing; the rest say once, few, many or name a class of expanded clone.

V: TRBV5-1; J: TRBJ2-7; size: NA; D: TRBD2; DNA: TGCGCCAGCAGCCCCGTACTAGCGGGGACCTACGAGCAGTACTTC; CDR3: CASSPVLAGTYEQYF
V: TRBV20-1; J: TRBJ2-4; size: NA; D: TRBD2; DNA: TGCAGTGCTAGAGGTGTTCCTAGCGGGTACAAAAACATTCAGTACTTC; CDR3: CSARGVPSGYKNIQYF
V: TRBV11-2; J: TRBJ1-1; size: NA; D: NA; DNA: TGTGCCAGCAGCTTAATGGCTTCATTAAACACTGAAGCTTTCTTT; CDR3: CASSLMASLNTEAFF
V: TRBV29-1; J: TRBJ1-2; size: NA; D: TRBD1; DNA: TGCAGCGTTGTAGGGACAGAAAATAACTATGGCTACACCTTC; CDR3: CSVVGTENNYGYTF
V: TRBV5-1; J: TRBJ2-2; size: NA; D: TRBD2; DNA: TGCGCCAGCAGCTTGTCAGCGGGGGCCGGGGAGCTGTTTTTT; CDR3: CASSLSAGAGELFF
V: TRBV20-1; J: TRBJ2-1; size: NA; D: NA; DNA: TGCAGTGCGTCCACGGGGGCTATGGATGAGCAGTTCTTC; CDR3: CSASTGAMDEQFF
V: TRBV5-1; J: TRBJ2-2; size: many; D: NA; DNA: TGCGCCAGCAGCTTGGTTCGACTTGACACCGGGGAGCTGTTTTTT; CDR3: CASSLVRLDTGELFF
V: TRBV7-2; J: TRBJ2-5; size: NA; D: NA; DNA: TGTGCCAGCAGCTTAGAGGCTGGGGTCGAGACCCAGTACTTC; CDR3: CASSLEAGVETQYF
V: TRBV18; J: TRBJ2-1; size: NA; D: TRBD1; DNA: TGTGCCAGCTCACGCTTAGGGACAGGGGTTAATGAGCAGTTCTTC; CDR3: CASSRLGTGVNEQFF
V: TRBV5-1; J: TRBJ2-7; size: NA; D: NA; DNA: TGCGCCAGCAGCCCCGACAGGGAGGTCTCCTACGAGCAGTACTTC; CDR3: CASSPDREVSYEQYF
V: TRBV12-3/TRBV12-4; J: TRBJ2-1; size: NA; D: TRBD2; DNA: TGTGCCAGCAGTTTAGGGGGGTGGGGGAGGGGTTACAATGAGCAGTTCTTC; CDR3: CASSLGGWGRGYNEQFF
V: TRBV13; J: TRBJ2-3; size: NA; D: NA; DNA: TGTGCCAGCAGCACCCGGGACTCCGTTACGCAGTATTTT; CDR3: CASSTRDSVTQYF
V: TRBV12-3/TRBV12-4; J: TRBJ1-1; size: many; D: NA; DNA: TGTGCCAGCAGTTTAAGGTCAGACGCTGAAGCTTTCTTT; CDR3: CASSLRSDAEAFF
V: TRBV7-9; J: TRBJ2-7; size: NA; D: NA; DNA: TGTGCCAGCAGCACCGGTGACAGTACCCGCGAGCAGTACTTC; CDR3: CASSTGDSTREQYF
V: TRBV27; J: TRBJ2-1; size: few; D: NA; DNA: TGTGCCAGCATTACCCCGTCAGGGGATGAGCAGTTCTTC; CDR3: CASITPSGDEQFF
V: TRBV3-1; J: TRBJ1-1; size: few; D: NA; DNA: TGTGCCAGCAGTGATGAGTCATTGAACACTGAAGCTTTCTTT; CDR3: CASSDESLNTEAFF
V: TRBV4-3; J: TRBJ1-2; size: few; D: NA; DNA: TGCGCCAGCAGCCAAGATCGAGGCGGGGTGCATAACTATGGCTACACCTTC; CDR3: CASSQDRGGVHNYGYTF
V: TRBV7-6; J: TRBJ2-5; size: few; D: TRBD2; DNA: TGTGCCAGCAGCTTAGGGGGGTTTAGCGGGGGCCAAGAGACCCAGTACTTC; CDR3: CASSLGGFSGGQETQYF
V: TRBV7-2; J: TRBJ2-1; size: few; D: NA; DNA: TGTGCCAGCAGCGAGCAGTTCTTC; CDR3: CASSEQFF
V: TRBV3-1; J: TRBJ1-4; size: NA; D: NA; DNA: TGTGCCAGCAGCCCCCGGGAGAACCCGAATGAAAAACTGTTTTTT; CDR3: CASSPRENPNEKLFF
V: TRBV6-1; J: TRBJ1-6; size: NA; D: NA; DNA: TGTGCCAGCAGTCCCCGAGGAAGGGCCTATAATTCACCCCTCCACTTT; CDR3: CASSPRGRAYNSPLHF
V: TRBV29-1; J: TRBJ1-2; size: NA; D: TRBD1; DNA: TGCAGCGCCGCGGACAGGGGGCATGAAGGCTACACCTTC; CDR3: CSAADRGHEGYTF
V: TRBV15; J: TRBJ2-5; size: NA; D: NA; DNA: TGTGCCACCAGCAGAGATCTTGGAAGCCCCTCGGAGACCCAGTACTTC; CDR3: CATSRDLGSPSETQYF
V: TRBV12-3/TRBV12-4; J: TRBJ2-7; size: NA; D: TRBD1; DNA: TGTGCCAGCAGGCCAGGGGGCAGGGACGAGCAGTACTTC; CDR3: CASRPGGRDEQYF
V: TRBV9; J: TRBJ2-1; size: few; D: NA; DNA: TGTGCCAGCAGCGTATCGCACAATGAGCAGTTCTTC; CDR3: CASSVSHNEQFF
V: TRBV20-1; J: TRBJ2-3; size: few; D: TRBD2; DNA: TGCAGTGCTAGAGAAGCGCGGGAGGGGACAGATACGCAGTATTTT; CDR3: CSAREAREGTDTQYF
V: TRBV5-1; J: TRBJ2-3; size: few; D: NA; DNA: TGCGCCAGCAGCCCGGGACAAAGGGCAGATACGCAGTATTTT; CDR3: CASSPGQRADTQYF
V: TRBV6-2/TRBV6-3; J: TRBJ2-2; size: NA; D: NA; DNA: TGTGCCAGCAGTCCGACCCCACGTGGATACGGGGAGCTGTTTTTT; CDR3: CASSPTPRGYGELFF
V: TRBV12-3/TRBV12-4; J: TRBJ2-1; size: few; D: TRBD2; DNA: TGTGCCAGCAGCAAATTGGGACTAGCGGATAACAATGAGCAGTTCTTC; CDR3: CASSKLGLADNNEQFF
V: TRBV20-1; J: TRBJ2-3; size: few; D: NA; DNA: TGCAGTGCTAGAGATCCTTGGGCGGGGAGCACAGATACGCAGTATTTT; CDR3: CSARDPWAGSTDTQYF
V: TRBV28; J: TRBJ2-1; size: few; D: NA; DNA: TGTGCCAGCAGTTTCCGTATCAGGAGCTCCTACAATGAGCAGTTCTTC; CDR3: CASSFRIRSSYNEQFF
V: TRBV3-1; J: TRBJ2-1; size: NA; D: TRBD2; DNA: TGTGCCAGCAGCCCCGGACTAGGCGGGCTCTACAATGAGCAGTTCTTC; CDR3: CASSPGLGGLYNEQFF
V: TRBV11-3; J: TRBJ2-3; size: few; D: NA; DNA: TGTGCCAGCAGCCCGAGGATCACAGATACGCAGTATTTT; CDR3: CASSPRITDTQYF
V: TRBV12-3/TRBV12-4; J: TRBJ2-7; size: few; D: NA; DNA: TGTGCCAGCAGTCCCTATGGAGGGGACGAGCAGTACTTC; CDR3: CASSPYGGDEQYF
V: TRBV15; J: TRBJ2-7; size: many; D: NA; DNA: TGTGCCACCAGCAGGGATAGACAGCCGCCCTACGAGCAGTACTTC; CDR3: CATSRDRQPPYEQYF
V: TRBV5-1; J: TRBJ2-1; size: NA; D: NA; DNA: TGCGCCAGCAGGAGAGACAATGAGCAGTTCTTC; CDR3: CASRRDNEQFF
V: TRBV4-3; J: TRBJ2-7; size: NA; D: NA; DNA: TGCGCCAGCAGCTCAGATGCTTGCTCCTACGAGCAGTACTTC; CDR3: CASSSDACSYEQYF
V: TRBV4-3; J: TRBJ2-1; size: NA; D: NA; DNA: TGCGCCAGCAGCCAAGTGTTTCTCCTAGACAATGAGCAGTTCTTC; CDR3: CASSQVFLLDNEQFF
V: TRBV25-1; J: TRBJ1-5; size: NA; D: NA; DNA: TGTGCCAGCACCGAACGGGGTCAGGGCAATCAGCCCCAGCATTTT; CDR3: CASTERGQGNQPQHF
V: TRBV20-1; J: TRBJ2-2; size: few; D: NA; DNA: TGCAGTGCTAGAGATCCCCAAACCACCGGGGAGCTGTTTTTT; CDR3: CSARDPQTTGELFF
V: TRBV6-4; J: TRBJ2-3; size: NA; D: TRBD2; DNA: TGTGCCAGCAGATCACGGACTAGTCCGTATAGACTAAGCACAGATACGCAGTATTTT; CDR3: CASRSRTSPYRLSTDTQYF
V: TRBV10-3; J: TRBJ1-2; size: NA; D: NA; DNA: TGTGCCATCAGTGAGATGGGTACAGCTAACTATGGCTACACCTTC; CDR3: CAISEMGTANYGYTF